This T cell receptor (beta chain) appears in the sequencing data of a study of blood T cell repertoires in COVID-19. Germline loops: CDR1 SGDLS, CDR2 YYNGEE. The CDR3 runs 13 residues. The junction had 6 bases not matched to a gene; V was cut back by 4 bases and J by 7 bases. TCRdb's table, derived via immunoSEQ multiplex PCR, lists solely in-frame clones and lacks some. The data contain 200,000 to 300,000 clones, 65% to 90% of them seen just once; the ten biggest clones take up approximately 2.3%. This clone was detected ten times or more. Sequencing used peripheral blood. The chain links TRBV9 to TRBJ1-1, with 8 bases identical to TRBD1. The clonotype originates from a man aged 40-49 years who had recovered from COVID-19. The CDR3: CASSMLQGDEAFF. For the CDR3, the DNA is TGTGCCAGCAGCATGTTACAGGGGGATGAAGCTTTCTTT.